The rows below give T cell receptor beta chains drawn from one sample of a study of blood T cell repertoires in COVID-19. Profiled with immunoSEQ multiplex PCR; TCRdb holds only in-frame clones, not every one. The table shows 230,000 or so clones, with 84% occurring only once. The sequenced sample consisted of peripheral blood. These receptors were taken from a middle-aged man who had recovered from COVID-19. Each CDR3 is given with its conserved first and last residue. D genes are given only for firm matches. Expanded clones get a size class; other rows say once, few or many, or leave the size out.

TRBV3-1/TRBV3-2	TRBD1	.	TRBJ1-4	CASSQRTGRGEKLFF	TGTGCCAGCAGCCAACGGACAGGGAGAGGGGAAAAACTGTTTTTT
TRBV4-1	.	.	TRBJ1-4	CASSQGEDNEKLFF	TGCGCCAGCTCCCAGGGCGAGGATAATGAAAAACTGTTTTTT
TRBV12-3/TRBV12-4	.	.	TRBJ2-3	CASSSTAGSQYF	TGTGCCAGCAGTTCCACTGCGGGATCGCAGTATTTT
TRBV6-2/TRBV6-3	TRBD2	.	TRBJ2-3	CASSSGGGGSTDTQYF	TGTGCCAGCAGCTCTGGCGGGGGGGGTAGCACAGATACGCAGTATTTT
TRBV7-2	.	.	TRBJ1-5	CASSPQGNQPQHF	TGTGCCAGCAGCCCCCAGGGAAATCAGCCCCAGCATTTT
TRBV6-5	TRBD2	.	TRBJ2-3	CASRSTSGGPDTQYF	TGTGCCAGCAGATCGACTAGCGGGGGCCCAGATACGCAGTATTTT
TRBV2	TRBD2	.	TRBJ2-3	CASHPRGADTQYF	TGTGCCAGCCATCCCCGGGGGGCAGATACGCAGTATTTT
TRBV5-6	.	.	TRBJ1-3	CASTPTRTSGNTIYF	TGTGCCAGCACCCCGACAAGAACCTCTGGAAACACCATATATTTT
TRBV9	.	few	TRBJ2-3	CASSVSHEGTDTQYF	TGTGCCAGCAGCGTCAGCCACGAGGGCACAGATACGCAGTATTTT
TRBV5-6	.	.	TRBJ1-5	CASSSGVWQPQHF	TGTGCCAGCAGTTCAGGGGTTTGGCAGCCCCAGCATTTT
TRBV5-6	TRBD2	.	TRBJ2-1	CASSLFGGLDNEQFF	TGTGCCAGCAGCTTGTTCGGCGGACTAGATAATGAGCAGTTCTTC
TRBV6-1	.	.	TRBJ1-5	CASSEVVRVSNQPQHF	TGTGCCAGCAGTGAAGTAGTCAGGGTGAGCAATCAGCCCCAGCATTTT
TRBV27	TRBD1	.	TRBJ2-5	CASGQGARETQYF	TGTGCCAGCGGACAGGGGGCGCGGGAGACCCAGTACTTC